This is a list of T cell receptor beta chains from one sample in a study of blood T cells in healthy people across ages. Each CDR3 protein is one row after TCRdb ran MiXCR on the 5' RACE reads. The sample holds 600,000 or so distinct CDR3 sequences, more than 45% seen once. Sequenced material: blood. Receptor source: an elderly man in good health. Each CDR3 is given without its conserved first and last residue.

J | V | length | CDR3
TRBJ2-7 | TRBV11-1 | 13 | ASSQVPGGIHEQY
TRBJ2-7 | TRBV5-5 | 17 | ASSLSRGETSGYSYEQY
TRBJ1-5 | TRBV7-2 | 12 | ASSLMQSNQPQH
TRBJ2-4 | TRBV7-2 | 15 | ASSLWSGGTGKNIQY
TRBJ1-2 | TRBV6-5 | 11 | ASSQTPNYGYT
TRBJ2-2 | TRBV15 | 15 | ATSGPGRTLKTGELF
TRBJ1-2 | TRBV12-3/TRBV12-4 | 11 | ASSLYSEGGYT
TRBJ2-5 | TRBV20-1 | 9 | SARGQETQY
TRBJ1-2 | TRBV2 | 11 | ASRWTGGFGYT
TRBJ1-6 | TRBV12-3/TRBV12-4 | 12 | ASSWGRGYSPLH
TRBJ2-1 | TRBV21-1 | 13 | ASSKESLAGGEQF
TRBJ2-1 | TRBV3-1 | 14 | ASSQDASGLSHEQF
TRBJ1-2 | TRBV13 | 13 | ASSLQLGQGNGYT
TRBJ1-1 | TRBV6-6 | 10 | ASSPANTEAF
TRBJ2-7 | TRBV6-6 | 15 | ASGGPGQGGSSYEQY
- | TRBV29-1 | 8 | SVHKGTQY
TRBJ2-1 | TRBV14 | 13 | ASSQPRGGYNEQF
TRBJ2-1 | TRBV6-5 | 18 | ASSYSLPGAPGSSYNEQF
TRBJ2-6 | TRBV5-1 | 13 | ATSEGVSGANVLT
TRBJ1-2 | TRBV6-2/TRBV6-3 | 13 | ASSYSMAGAQGYT
TRBJ1-5 | TRBV6-6 | 13 | ASTQGAPSNQPQH
TRBJ1-2 | TRBV27 | 12 | ASRGLLANYGYT
TRBJ2-6 | TRBV29-1 | 15 | SVEDHRDRSGANVLT
TRBJ2-1 | TRBV7-9 | 9 | ANTSTGLVF
TRBJ2-7 | TRBV2 | 10 | ASREIRDEQY
TRBJ1-5 | TRBV28 | 17 | ASFFAGTGGFGRNQPQH
TRBJ2-1 | TRBV6-1 | 13 | ASSPTGQGGNEQF
TRBJ2-1 | TRBV5-1 | 11 | ASSLEPSHEQF
- | TRBV2 | 13 | ASTLTGGNRETQY
TRBJ2-3 | TRBV27 | 14 | ASRAGTGVGADTQY
TRBJ1-6 | TRBV27 | 12 | ASATTGVSSPLH
TRBJ2-4 | TRBV20-1 | 12 | SAFLAGGANIQY